This paragraph reports one TCR beta chain. Cohort allocation depended upon clinical history that participants reported. Symptom resolution, clearance, or two negative PCRs marked donors in Cohort 3 as recovered. Authors' processing steps: Reference gene primers were amplified, and this amplification served to estimate nucleated cell counts. The repertoire was sequenced with immunoSEQ multiplex PCR; TCRdb's copy has only in-frame clones and lacks some. V and J calls and clone size are copied from that table; D and trimming were computed from the DNA. The sample shows approximately 200,000 clones, more than 80% of them seen only once. These data come from a study of blood T cell repertoires in COVID-19. Study in general: PBMCs, B-cell-depleted T cells, or T cells provided the cDNA or gDNA that made up the material.

The CDR3 extends over 19 amino acids. J gave up 0 bases and V 1 base, and 10 bases lay outside the gene matches. Germline V gene lookup returns CDR1 LGHDT and CDR2 YNNKEL (reference sequence). The sequence was collected from a man aged 30 to 45 who had recovered from COVID-19. Material: PBMCs or T cells enriched from blood (not recorded which). The chain has TRBV3-1 (or the pseudogene TRBV3-2) and TRBJ2-5, with TRBD2 matching over 11 bases. CDR3 nucleotides: TGTGCCAGCAGCCAAGGTTTGTCTAGCGGGGGGCACCACCAAGAGACCCAGTACTTC. Its translation: CASSQGLSSGGHHQETQYF.